The rows below give T cell receptor beta chains drawn from one sample of a study of blood T cells in healthy people across ages. From the 5' RACE reads, TCRdb called clonotypes with MiXCR, one entry per CDR3 protein. There are a few hundred thousand distinct CDR3 sequences in the sample; roughly half occur only once, and approximately 51% lies in the top ten. The sample comprised blood. The receptors come from a man in his 60s in good health. Both conserved end residues are part of each CDR3. Each record gives: J gene, clone size, D gene, V gene, CDR3 protein, CDR3 DNA. The D gene is left open where the match is weak. Size values are once, few and many counts, or a class for expanded clones, and some rows have none.

TRBJ2-5,NA,TRBD2,TRBV20-1,CSAIGGGRYNEQYF,TGCAGTGCTATCGGCGGGGGGCGGTACAATGAGCAGTACTTC
TRBJ1-2,few,NA,TRBV5-6,CASSLYPDGGYTF,TGTGCCAGCAGCTTGTATCCCGACGGGGGCTACACCTTC
TRBJ2-1,NA,TRBD2,TRBV18,CASSPQGLDSEQFF,TGTGCCAGCTCACCACAGGGACTAGACAGTGAGCAGTTCTTC
TRBJ1-1,NA,NA,TRBV5-1,CASSLEGPLREAFF,TGCGCCAGCAGCTTGGAGGGGCCCTTGAGAGAAGCTTTCTTT
TRBJ2-7,NA,TRBD1,TRBV6-1,CASSEMRGQGSYEQYF,TGTGCCAGCAGTGAAATGAGGGGACAGGGCAGCTACGAGCAGTACTTC
TRBJ1-2,NA,NA,TRBV29-1,CSGQGRVYGYTF,TGCAGCGGTCAGGGAAGGGTTTATGGCTACACCTTC
TRBJ2-7,NA,NA,TRBV19,CASSRDSVSSYEQYF,TGTGCCAGTAGTCGAGACAGCGTAAGCTCCTACGAGCAGTACTTC
TRBJ2-7,NA,NA,TRBV20-1,CSARADTPYEQYF,TGCAGTGCTAGAGCCGACACCCCCTACGAGCAGTACTTC
TRBJ2-3,NA,TRBD1,TRBV5-1,CASSPRQGSTDTQYF,TGCGCCAGCAGCCCTAGACAGGGGAGCACAGATACGCAGTATTTT
TRBJ1-2,NA,TRBD1,TRBV20-1,CSARDRQGAFYGYTF,TGCAGTGCTAGAGATCGACAGGGGGCTTTCTACGGCTACACCTTC
TRBJ2-1,NA,NA,TRBV29-1,CSAKYNEQFF,TGCAGCGCTAAATACAATGAGCAGTTCTTC
TRBJ2-3,NA,NA,TRBV9,CVSSVSGLTDTQYF,TGTGTCAGCAGCGTATCGGGTCTGACAGATACGCAGTATTTT
TRBJ2-1,few,TRBD2,TRBV28,CASSPRRGRGDEQFF,TGTGCCAGCAGTCCACGCCGCGGGAGAGGGGATGAGCAGTTCTTC
TRBJ2-1,NA,TRBD2,TRBV6-2/TRBV6-3,CASSSAGARVNEQFF,TGTGCCAGCAGTTCAGCGGGAGCAAGGGTAAATGAGCAGTTCTTC
TRBJ2-2,NA,NA,TRBV9,CASSPSGAGELFF,TGTGCCAGCAGCCCCTCCGGGGCCGGGGAGCTGTTTTTT
TRBJ2-5,NA,TRBD2,TRBV24-1,CATRGAGEVNEQYF,TGTGCCACCAGAGGAGCGGGAGAGGTAAATGAGCAGTACTTC
TRBJ2-3,NA,NA,TRBV10-3,CAISEIGTQSTQYF,TGTGCCATCAGTGAGATTGGGACCCAATCCACGCAGTATTTT